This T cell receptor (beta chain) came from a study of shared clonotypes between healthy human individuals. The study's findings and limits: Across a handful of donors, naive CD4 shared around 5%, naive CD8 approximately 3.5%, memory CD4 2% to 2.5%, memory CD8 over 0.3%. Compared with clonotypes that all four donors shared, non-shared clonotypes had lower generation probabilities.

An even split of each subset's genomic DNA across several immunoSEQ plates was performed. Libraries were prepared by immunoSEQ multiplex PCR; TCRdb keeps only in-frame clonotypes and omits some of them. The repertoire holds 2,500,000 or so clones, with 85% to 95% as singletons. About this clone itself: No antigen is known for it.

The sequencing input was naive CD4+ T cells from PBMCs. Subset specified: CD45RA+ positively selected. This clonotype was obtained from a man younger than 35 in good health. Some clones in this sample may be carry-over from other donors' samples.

CDR3 region: CASSQETGFETQYF. The CDR3 DNA follows: TGCGCCAGCAGCCAAGAAACAGGGTTCGAGACCCAGTACTTC. The genes are TRBV4-1 and TRBJ2-5; tentatively, D is TRBD1 (6 bases). The CDR3 loop spans 14 amino acids. Germline CDR1 is MGHRA and CDR2 is YSYEKL. V was cut by 0 bases and J by 5 bases, with 10 bases left in between.